This is a list of T cell receptor beta chains from one sample in a study of cytomegalovirus exposure and HLA in healthy donors. Repertoires were generated with immunoSEQ multiplex PCR, while TCRdb's copy carries only in-frame clones and drops some. The data show about 200,000 clones, about 81% seen once. The sample consisted of PBMCs. The receptors were gathered from a woman aged 45 to 65 in good health and CMV-seropositive. Each CDR3 is given with its conserved first and last residue. Fields, in order: J gene, V gene, D gene, clone size, CDR3 protein, CDR3 DNA. D genes are given only for firm matches. Size tells how often a clone was seen (once, few, many) or the class of an expanded clone, and some rows leave it out.

TRBJ2-2	TRBV6-1	TRBD2	NA	CASSAGLAGGPGTGELFF	TGTGCCAGCAGTGCGGGACTAGCGGGGGGGCCGGGCACCGGGGAGCTGTTTTTT
TRBJ1-1	TRBV7-2	NA	once	CASSLVSQGRLGTEAFF	TGTGCCAGCAGCTTAGTAAGCCAGGGGAGATTGGGCACTGAAGCTTTCTTT
TRBJ1-5	TRBV7-9	TRBD1	NA	CASSLDGTENQPQHF	TGTGCCAGCAGCTTAGATGGGACAGAAAATCAGCCCCAGCATTTT
TRBJ2-3	TRBV28	NA	NA	CASSPRDTLYGDTQYF	TGTGCCAGCAGCCCACGGGACACACTGTACGGGGATACGCAGTATTTT
TRBJ2-7	TRBV14	NA	NA	CASSQVHYEQYF	TGTGCCAGCAGCCAAGTACATTACGAGCAGTACTTC
TRBJ2-1	TRBV6-1	NA	NA	CASSATTVLGSHEQFF	TGTGCCAGCAGTGCAACGACAGTCTTGGGGTCACATGAGCAGTTCTTC
TRBJ1-2	TRBV6-5	NA	NA	CASSSRGNDGYTF	TGTGCCAGCAGTTCGAGGGGGAATGATGGCTACACCTTC
TRBJ2-7	TRBV19	TRBD1	NA	CASSTYRQGHEQYF	TGTGCCAGTAGTACCTACCGACAGGGTCACGAGCAGTACTTC
TRBJ2-5	TRBV7-3	NA	NA	CASSPGQHPRDSQYF	TGTGCCAGCAGCCCAGGACAGCATCCAAGAGATAGCCAGTACTTC
TRBJ2-7	TRBV11-1	TRBD2	NA	CASSPGLAAYEQYF	TGTGCCAGCAGCCCAGGACTAGCGGCCTACGAGCAGTACTTC
TRBJ2-1	TRBV9	TRBD2	NA	CASSTSGVAGGLTEQFF	TGTGCCAGCAGCACCAGCGGGGTAGCGGGGGGACTAACTGAGCAGTTCTTC
TRBJ1-3	TRBV18	TRBD1	NA	CASSTGERNTIYF	TGTGCCAGCTCGACAGGGGAAAGAAACACCATATATTTT
TRBJ2-3	TRBV7-9	NA	once	CASSFGGEWFTDTQYF	TGTGCCAGCAGCTTCGGCGGGGAGTGGTTCACAGATACGCAGTATTTT
TRBJ1-1	TRBV7-9	TRBD1	NA	CASSPLTGDTEAFF	TGTGCCAGCAGCCCTTTGACAGGGGACACTGAAGCTTTCTTT
TRBJ1-1	TRBV19	NA	NA	CASSTHGENTEAFF	TGTGCCAGTAGTACCCACGGGGAGAACACTGAAGCTTTCTTT
TRBJ1-5	TRBV6-5	NA	NA	CASSTSGNQPQHF	TGTGCCAGCAGTACCTCAGGGAATCAGCCCCAGCATTTT
TRBJ2-1	TRBV7-9	TRBD2	NA	CASSLGLADSYNEQFF	TGTGCCAGCAGCTTAGGCCTAGCGGACTCCTACAATGAGCAGTTCTTC
TRBJ1-5	TRBV19	NA	few	CASSNVRIQPQHF	TGTGCCAGTAGTAACGTGAGAATTCAGCCCCAGCATTTT
TRBJ2-3	TRBV7-6	TRBD2	few	CASSLLPALSGSAYTQYF	TGTGCCAGCAGCCTCCTACCTGCCCTTAGCGGGAGTGCGTATACGCAGTATTTT
TRBJ2-1	TRBV2	TRBD2	NA	CASSPLAGGLYEQFF	TGTGCCAGCAGCCCACTAGCGGGAGGTTTGTATGAGCAGTTCTTC
TRBJ1-6	TRBV9	TRBD1	once	CASSSTGDNSPLHF	TGTGCCAGCAGCTCAACAGGGGATAATTCACCCCTCCACTTT
TRBJ1-2	TRBV7-9	NA	NA	CASSLEGREGLGYTF	TGTGCCAGCAGCTTAGAAGGCCGGGAGGGTCTAGGCTACACCTTC